This entry lists 10 T cell receptor beta chains sequenced from one sample in a study of blood T cell repertoires in COVID-19. Here immunoSEQ multiplex PCR was the method, and the copy in TCRdb shows in-frame clones only, minus some. The sample carries some 98,000 clones, roughly 82% recorded once. The specimen was peripheral blood. All receptors derive from a man aged 65-85 years with active or convalescent COVID-19.

V gene TRBV6-6 combines with J gene TRBJ1-5, with no clear D. The V end was cut by 6 bases, the J end by 0 bases, with 6 bases between. CDR1 is MNHNY and CDR2 is SVGAGI in the germline V gene (reference sequence). CDR3 size: 13 residues. The CDR3 loop is CASRLISNQPQHF. The CDR3 bases are TGTGCCAGCAGACTGATTAGCAATCAGCCCCAGCATTTT.

The CDR3 is CASSLDRTGLGSSSYNEQFF. The CDR3 nucleotides read TGTGCCAGCAGCTTGGACCGGACAGGGCTTGGGAGCAGCTCCTACAATGAGCAGTTCTTC. The V and J genes are TRBV5-5 and TRBJ2-1; 8 bases fit TRBD1. V dropped 0 bases and J dropped 0; count of bases not matched to a gene: 14. Germline CDR1 is SGHKS and CDR2 is YYEKEE (reference sequence). This CDR3 has 20 residues. The complete variable domain, with remaining parts taken from reference TRBV5-5 and TRBJ2-1, reads DAGVTQSPTHLIKTRGQQVTLRCSPISGHKSVSWYQQVLGQGPQFIFQYYEKEERGRGNFPDRFSARQFPNYSSELNVNALLLGDSALYLCASSLDRTGLGSSSYNEQFFGPGTRLTVL.

The chain has TRBV2 and TRBJ1-2; 8 bases map to TRBD1. CDR1 SNHLY and CDR2 FYNNEI come from the germline V gene. Trimming took 6 bases from V and 4 from J; bases not matched to a gene: 10. The CDR3 spans 15 residues. The CDR3 DNA is TGTGCCAGCAGAATCGTACAGGGGGACGTCTATGGCTACACCTTC. It is translated as CASRIVQGDVYGYTF.

The CDR3 protein is CASTPVRDFEAFF. As DNA, the CDR3 is TGTGCCAGCACCCCGGTCCGGGACTTCGAGGCTTTCTTT. The chain uses TRBV6-2 or TRBV6-3 and TRBJ1-1, with D perhaps matching TRBD1 (5 bases). V was clipped by 7 bases and J by 11 bases, with 20 bases between them. CDR1 MNHEY and CDR2 SVGEGT come from the germline V gene. The CDR3 is 13 residues long.

The rearrangement joins TRBV6-5 to TRBJ1-1, with 7 bases identical to TRBD1. Germline CDR1 reads MNHEY; CDR2 reads SVGAGI. The J segment lost 4 bases and the V segment lost 6 bases, leaving 8 bases of the junction unmatched. This CDR3 comprises 14 residues. This CDR3 is CASRPDRVGTEAFF. The DNA for the CDR3 is TGTGCCAGCAGACCCGACAGGGTCGGCACTGAAGCTTTCTTT.

This rearrangement joins TRBV20-1 to TRBJ1-2; the D gene is possibly TRBD1 (6 bases). Trimming removed 5 bases from V and 8 bases from J, with 12 bases in between. This CDR3 is 11 amino acids long. Germline assignment: CDR1 DFQATT and CDR2 SNEGSKA (reference sequence). The CDR3 loop is CSAAYRDGYTF. The CDR3, as DNA: TGCAGTGCTGCCTACAGGGACGGCTACACCTTC.

With regard to this clone: The junction differs from germline at one of its ends, possibly a read error. This chain links TRBV25-1 with TRBJ1-4; 11 positions match TRBD1. Germline-derived CDR1 and CDR2 are MGHDK and SYGVNS. This CDR3 comprises 11 residues. The CDR3 protein is CASRRDRGDYF. The CDR3 DNA is TGTGCCAGCAGACGGGACAGGGGGGACTATTTT.

This clone was counted only a few times. The chain is built from TRBV5-1 and TRBJ1-4; TRBD1 might be the D (6 bases). The CDR3 consists of 17 residues. The V gene lost 4 bases and the J gene lost 0 bases, with 16 bases spanning the gap. Germline V gene lookup returns CDR1 SGHRS and CDR2 YFSETQ. CDR3 sequence reads: CASSPQGRTATNEKLFF. In nucleotides, the CDR3 is TGCGCCAGCAGCCCCCAGGGCCGGACAGCAACTAATGAAAAACTGTTTTTT. Supplemented by reference TRBV5-1 and TRBJ1-4, the full variable domain reads KAGVTQTPRYLIKTRGQQVTLSCSPISGHRSVSWYQQTPGQGLQFLFEYFSETQRNKGNFPGRFSGRQFSNSRSEMNVSTLELGDSALYLCASSPQGRTATNEKLFFGSGTQLSVL.

This clone was recorded once. The chain combines TRBV11-2 with TRBJ1-1; no clear D gene. V was trimmed by 5 bases and J by 0 bases, leaving 7 bases between them. The CDR3 is 13 residues long. Germline values: CDR1 SGHAT, CDR2 FQNNGV. The CDR3 reads CASSHELNTEAFF. As DNA, the CDR3 is TGTGCCAGCAGCCACGAGTTGAACACTGAAGCTTTCTTT.

The sample holds a few counts of this clone. The CDR3 protein is CASSTSGRRDQETQYF. In nucleotides, the CDR3 is TGTGCCAGTAGTACGTCAGGGAGGAGGGACCAAGAGACCCAGTACTTC. The V gene is TRBV19, the J gene TRBJ2-5, with a tentative D call TRBD2 (6 bases). The germline V gene encodes CDR1 LNHDA and CDR2 SQIVND (reference sequence). CDR3 size: 16 residues. V gave up 4 bases and J gave up 0 bases, with 15 bases separating them.